This T cell receptor (beta chain) is drawn from a study of cytomegalovirus exposure and HLA in healthy donors. The CDR3 length is 15 residues. Trimming took 6 bases from V and 8 from J, leaving 19 bases between them. Germline V gene lookup returns CDR1 MDHEN and CDR2 SYDVKM. The study ran its PCR with 60 Vbeta and 13 Jbeta primers. The protocol was immunoSEQ multiplex PCR, while the TCRdb copy is restricted to in-frame clones and leaves out a portion. This repertoire comprises 150,000 to 250,000 clones; its ten largest clones make up almost 0.75%. Points from the study as a whole: There were some public TCRs occurring in many donors, but most TCR sequences were rare. As was reported, the HLA-A and HLA-B alleles of most subjects were accurately predicted from TCR beta sequences. Presence/absence comparisons presumed near-even sequencing depth among donors.

A word on this clone: Its target is unknown.

Sequencing was done on a sample of PBMCs. J is TRBJ1-4 and V is TRBV28, with D unclear. This receptor was identified in a boy younger than 18 in good health and CMV-seronegative. CDR3 protein: CASSARRGGKEKLFF. In DNA, the CDR3 is TGTGCCAGCAGCGCCCGCCGGGGAGGAAAGGAAAAACTGTTTTTT.